This T cell receptor (beta chain) was sequenced in a study of cytomegalovirus exposure and HLA in healthy donors (dated by TCRdb to 2017 to 2019). Study-level background: According to an earlier analysis of several hundred of the donors, 200 million or so T cells yielded over 100 million unique TCR beta sequences and approximately 280 Gb of sequence data. About five DR-DQ haplotypes were treated as single units for association and clustering because of strong linkage in the cohort. An earlier analysis of 587 of the donors used high-throughput TCR beta sequencing to judge whether each TCR beta V gene segment behaved as functional or pseudogenic. Genome-wide SNP genotypes for about 55% of the roughly 670 donors were used in a later genetic analysis, which treated that subset as a discovery cohort. In addition to the first cohort of approximately 670 subjects, a separate validation cohort of 130 or so different subjects was used. Among the roughly 430 genotyped donors, under 90% belonged to the genetic ancestry cluster associated with self-reported Caucasian donors. The later analysis used no new phenotypic data to find candidate immune exposures, relying instead on TCR beta sequences and their occurrence across donors. All discovery cohort repertoires had been generated on a single sequencing platform. To predict cytomegalovirus infection status, the study brought together high-throughput TCR immunosequencing, statistical association of individual TCRs with disease status, and machine learning. A later analysis re-examined previously published TCR beta repertoires from more than 650 donors and added high-resolution HLA genotyping to investigate patterns of TCR occurrence. The study used immunosequencing to profile the T cell repertoires of 666 subjects and linked those repertoires to cytomegalovirus serostatus. Both class I and class II loci were covered by HLA typing, at four-digit resolution. The study aimed to test whether signatures of past pathogen exposure could be identified by cataloging public T cell receptors. Donor age, sex, ethnicity and CMV serostatus were compiled together with the repertoire data. Typing coverage differed by locus: A, B, C, DRB1 and DQB1 were typed in roughly 620-630 donors, DQA1 in about 550, DPA1 in around 600, and DPB1 in 450 to 490. Among some 400 genotyped donors of the cohort, an average of approximately 240,000 unique TCR beta nucleotide sequences was sequenced per donor, of which about 19% were non-productive. An early release that covered some 630 HLA-typed donors contained around 300 gigabases of sequencing data and 85 million to 100 million unique TCR sequences. Overall study results and their limits: A later genetic analysis reported fewer N-insertions in productive TCRs among donors in an Asian-associated ancestry cluster than the approximately 670-donor mean. Cytomegalovirus status was reported to be diagnosed by the classifier with high specificity and sensitivity in both the original and validation cohorts. When HLA alleles, especially DR and DQ, strongly co-occurred, TCR associations were difficult to assign to individual alleles. An earlier analysis of approximately 530 of the donors showed that most TCR beta V segments appeared in productive rearrangements either about 87% or about 30% of the time, which broadly matched IMGT annotations. In vitro tests confirmed that three of the cytomegalovirus-associated TCR beta chains recognize cytomegalovirus antigens. The earlier analysis of 587 of the donors excluded roughly 17 rarely observed V segments, including chromosome 9 orphons, because counts were too low. The study listed 150 to 200 TCR beta chains as associated with cytomegalovirus. The authors suggested that the approach could potentially be extended to other disease states and immunological phenotypes. The sequencing pipeline was judged likely to have produced a cluster of highly shared sequence variants as a technical artifact. A later analysis found that HLA-associated TCR beta chains were more clonally expanded and had lower generation probabilities than equally common non-associated chains. The only immune exposure information available for the cohort was CMV serostatus. Linkage disequilibrium might explain the correlated functional status among segregating V segments, but an unknown experimental factor could not be ruled out. Roughly uniform sequencing depth across donors was assumed in presence/absence analyses, although this assumption may not hold. While some public TCRs were present in many individuals, most TCR sequences turned up only very rarely across donors. In a later analysis, around 17,000 TCR beta sequences were associated with specific HLA alleles at a false discovery rate of 0.05. Only TCR beta chains were sequenced in this cohort, and the absence of alpha or paired-chain data limited detectable features. V-gene and J-gene trimming of TCR beta chains was associated with a missense DCLRE1C variant in a later genetic analysis, and the association was replicated in an independent cohort. A further reported finding was that TCR beta sequences accurately predicted the HLA-A and HLA-B alleles for most subjects in the first cohort. Some IMGT-functional V segments, including TRBV6-2 and TRBV6-3, could not be told apart with the 87-base-pair reads, so those segments were excluded. A later analysis found that TCR association rates varied across HLA loci, with DRB1 alleles showing the most associated TCRs and HLA-C alleles the fewest. Because HLA typing was unavailable for some donors at each locus, only the typed subset was used in association tests. In a later analysis, most CMV-associated TCR beta chains were found to appear HLA-restricted, with HLA associations seemingly driven largely by CMV exposure. According to a later analysis, parvovirus B19, influenza, CMV and Epstein-Barr virus appeared linked to several top co-occurrence clusters.

The cohort was made up of 666 healthy bone marrow donors. Cohort members were all nominally healthy when sampled, although unrecorded immune exposures were likely present. The donor tested CMV seropositive, placing the donor among the 290 or so seropositive members of the cohort. A peripheral blood sample was provided by each donor, and peripheral blood mononuclear cells were used for TCR beta sequencing. Genomic DNA was extracted from the blood cell samples with the Qiagen DNeasy Blood Extraction Kit. The CDR3, from cysteine to phenylalanine, totals 16 residues. Only CDR3 DNA remains: 48 bases, in frame from the first base. Deletion took 2 bases off V and 4 bases off J, with a span of 16 bases between the germline ends. The germline V gene (reference sequence) sets CDR1 to SEHNR and CDR2 to FQNEAQ. The method behind the library was the immunoSEQ multiplex PCR assay. For the multiplex PCR, a mixture combining 60 forward primers for TCR Vbeta segments and 13 reverse primers for TCR Jbeta segments was used. The CDR3 region of rearranged TCR beta genes was amplified from genomic DNA with a multiplex PCR assay. Amplified TCR beta libraries were sequenced as 87-base-pair reads on the Illumina HiSeq System. The paper's data handling went like this. Across the 670 or so repertoires, a later analysis counted 80 million or so unique TCR beta chains, 9 million to 14 million of which were shared by at least two donors. Raw reads were error-corrected and collapsed into unique sequences by a nearest-neighbor algorithm in which closely related sequences were merged to remove PCR and sequencing errors. V, D and J gene segments were assigned by aligning CDR3 sequences to IMGT reference sequences. For a sequence to be retained, a match of at least six nucleotides was required to both a V gene segment and a J gene segment. Rearrangements were classified as productive when the CDR3 lacked stop codons and remained in frame with V and J, and all other rearrangements were classified as non-productive. Following IMGT convention, CDR3 was defined as the stretch from the second conserved V-encoded cysteine up to the conserved J-encoded phenylalanine. The earlier analysis of 587 of the donors excluded sequences that lacked an unambiguous match to a single V gene segment. In an earlier analysis of several hundred of the donors, V segments were called functional above 56.7% productive rearrangements and were called segregating when the between-donor standard deviation exceeded 5%. A statistical classification framework was built for diagnosing cytomegalovirus status from the catalog of TCR beta chain sequences. In a later analysis, V and J genes were assigned by comparing TCR nucleotide sequences against IMGT/GENE-DB human TR gene sequences. A later analysis assigned CDR3 sequences and most-parsimonious VDJ recombination scenarios with the TCRdist pipeline. In a later analysis, every TCR beta chain was defined by the combination of its CDR3 amino acid sequence and its V-gene family, and reads without a unique V-gene family were dropped. In a later analysis, fewer than 650 highly shared, low-generation-probability nucleotide sequences were removed to address suspected cross-contamination and a sequencing artifact. A later analysis calculated a clonal expansion index for each public chain from normalized within-repertoire ranks of inferred template counts. In a later analysis, generation probabilities were computed using a VDJ recombination model fitted to out-of-frame rearrangements, and the results were checked against IGoR. A later analysis scored TCR-TCR, TCR-HLA and TCR-CMV co-occurrence with hypergeometric tests, applying a repertoire-size bias correction to TCR pairs. In a later analysis, false discovery rates were estimated by permuting HLA or CMV assignments 20 times. In a later analysis, co-occurring TCRs were grouped using DBSCAN, and TCRdist sequence similarity was added for clustering within HLA-allele-positive subsets. Repertoires with fewer than 30,000 or more than 120,000 public chains, plus five repertoires with anomalous nucleotide sharing, were excluded from co-occurrence clustering. As stored in TCRdb, this immuneACCESS dataset retains in-frame rearrangements with V and J assigned. A fraction of the clones does not appear; measured against another copy, unresolved V genes explain less than half of the discrepancy, and the remainder lacks a known reason. The DNA was the basis for D and trimming; V, J and clone size are from that table. Here the sample has 130,000 or so clones; 80% to 90% occur a single time. The top ten clonotypes cover approximately 3.1% of the sample.

On this clone: Its target antigen remains unknown. No much larger clonotype is one base removed from it; base qualities were not supplied.

The receptor comes from a woman under 30 in good health and CMV-seropositive. The sample taken for sequencing was PBMCs. The chain is encoded by TRBV7-9 joined to TRBJ2-3, and TRBD2 may be the D gene, going by 5 matching bases. The nucleotide sequence is TGTGCCAGCAGCTTAAGTGGACTCCAGTGGGCAGATACGCAGTATTTT. This is translated as CASSLSGLQWADTQYF.